This entry describes one T cell receptor beta chain. Germline V gene lookup returns CDR1 MNHNY and CDR2 SVGAGI (reference sequence). V was pared by 0 bases and J by 7 bases, with 16 bases between. This CDR3 is built from 15 residues. The sample belongs to a study of T cells in Graves' hyperthyroidism and ophthalmopathy. Regions amplified from RNA transcripts were the TCR beta CDR3 regions. Carried out on the TCR CDR3, a first-round RT-PCR used the HTBI primer set. TCRdb fed the multiplex PCR reads into MiXCR, producing one record per CDR3 protein. The repertoire has a few hundred thousand distinct CDR3 sequences, about 45% of them found once; the top ten carry around 19%.

The sample was peripheral blood or thyroid tissue (not recorded which). The TCR comes from an adult woman with Graves' disease, either hyperthyroidism or ophthalmopathy (not recorded which). This chain connects TRBV6-6 to TRBJ2-7, with TRBD2 as a possible D gene (5 bases). The CDR3: CASSYSMLAIGEQYF. The CDR3 nucleotides are TGTGCCAGCAGTTACTCGATGCTAGCCATCGGGGAGCAGTACTTC.